These T cell receptor beta chains were read from a single sample in a study of OX40 agonist ivuxolimab in advanced cancers. Libraries were prepared by immunoSEQ multiplex PCR; TCRdb keeps only in-frame clonotypes and omits some of them. The sample records approximately 47,000 clones, about nine tenths being singletons. Sample: CD4+ or CD8+ T cells sorted from blood, taken in a trial of the OX40 agonist ivuxolimab. These TCRs come from an adult with an advanced solid tumor such as melanoma, head and neck, liver or kidney cancer. CDR3s include the opening cysteine and the closing phenylalanine or tryptophan. A D gene is named only where the DNA matches it firmly. For some rows the clone size is stated as once, few or many, or as a class when expanded; others skip it.

length,size,J,D,V,DNA,CDR3
15,NA,TRBJ2-7,NA,TRBV9,TGTGCCAGCAGCGTTGGGTATCTCCGTCACTACGAGCAGTACTTC,CASSVGYLRHYEQYF
17,NA,TRBJ2-3,TRBD2,TRBV5-4,TGTGCCAGCAGCTTTAGTACTAGCGGGGGGTCCACAGATACGCAGTATTTT,CASSFSTSGGSTDTQYF
14,NA,TRBJ1-2,NA,TRBV6-1,TGTGCCAGCAGTGAACTAAACAATAACTATGGCTACACCTTC,CASSELNNNYGYTF
18,NA,TRBJ1-6,TRBD1,TRBV7-6,TGTGCCAGCAGTCGACACCAGGACAGGAGCTCCTATAATTCACCCCTCCACTTT,CASSRHQDRSSYNSPLHF
15,NA,TRBJ1-2,TRBD1,TRBV29-1,TGCAGCGTTGAAGATCAAGGCAGGGGGCTCGATGGCTACACCTTC,CSVEDQGRGLDGYTF
17,NA,TRBJ1-6,NA,TRBV9,TGTGCCAGCAGCGCGTCCAGGGTTGGCTCCTATAATTCACCCCTCCACTTT,CASSASRVGSYNSPLHF
17,NA,TRBJ1-2,NA,TRBV19,TGTGCCAGTAGTATAGATCTTGAGGGGAGGTGGAACTATGGCTACACCTTC,CASSIDLEGRWNYGYTF
15,NA,TRBJ2-3,NA,TRBV27,TGTGCCAGCAGTCACAAGTGGGGGTCCACAGATACGCAGTATTTT,CASSHKWGSTDTQYF
15,NA,TRBJ1-1,TRBD1,TRBV6-5,TGTGCCAGCAATCCCCAGGGACAGGAGAACACTGAAGCTTTCTTT,CASNPQGQENTEAFF
15,NA,TRBJ2-1,NA,TRBV27,TGTGCCAGCAGTTTATTGGGAAAAACCTACAATGAGCAGTTCTTC,CASSLLGKTYNEQFF
16,once,TRBJ1-6,NA,TRBV19,TGTGCCAGTAGCAACCCCCAGGACACTTGGAGTTCACCCCTCCACTTT,CASSNPQDTWSSPLHF
16,NA,TRBJ1-1,TRBD1,TRBV10-3,TGTGCCATCAGTGAGTCGAGACAGGGGGCGGGCACTGAAGCTTTCTTT,CAISESRQGAGTEAFF
13,NA,TRBJ2-7,TRBD1,TRBV7-8,TGTGCCAGCAGCCGGACAGGTTTGTACGAGCAGTACTTC,CASSRTGLYEQYF
17,NA,TRBJ1-1,NA,TRBV7-2,TGTGCCAGCAGCTTATTCTCCCGGATTACTATGAACACTGAAGCTTTCTTT,CASSLFSRITMNTEAFF